These 14 T cell receptor beta chains originate from one sample sequenced in a study of identical twins. TCRdb reanalysed the 5' RACE reads using MiXCR and keeps one entry per CDR3 protein. The data contain 400,000 or so distinct CDR3 sequences, approximately 8.7% of them singletons. The sample was naive T cells sorted from blood. The receptors originated from a woman in her forties or fifties in good health.

The V call is TRBV5-1, the J call TRBJ2-1; the D call may be TRBD1 or TRBD2 (5 bases each). V shed 3 bases and J shed 9 bases, with 13 bases lying between them. The CDR3 has 13 amino acids. CDR1 and CDR2 from the germline V gene are SGHRS and YFSETQ. The CDR3 is CASSWDLLSEQFF. The CDR3 region has the DNA TGCGCCAGCAGCTGGGACCTACTAAGTGAGCAGTTCTTC.

This clonotype has ten or more counts. The CDR3 DNA reads TGCAGTGCTAGAGGAACGAGCGGGAGACTCACAGATACGCAGTATTTT. This translates into CSARGTSGRLTDTQYF. This chain connects TRBV20-1 to TRBJ2-3; 8 bases align to TRBD2. The V and J ends lost 1 base and 2 bases, in that order; junction bases with no gene match: 8. The CDR3 consists of 16 residues. Germline V gives CDR1 DFQATT, CDR2 SNEGSKA (reference sequence).

This clonotype was detected a few times. The chain employs TRBV7-9 and TRBJ2-2; D may match TRBD1 or TRBD2 (5 bases each). The CDR3 covers 16 residues. Trimming removed 6 bases at V and 0 bases at J, with 14 bases between. Germline CDR1 SEHNR, CDR2 FQNEAQ (reference sequence). CDR3 coding DNA: TGTGCCAGCAGTTCGGTCGGGGCCGCGAACACCGGGGAGCTGTTTTTT. It yields the protein CASSSVGAANTGELFF.

This clonotype turned up a few times. The chain carries TRBV20-1 and TRBJ2-2; D not certain. The CDR3 loop spans 17 amino acids. Germline values: CDR1 DFQATT, CDR2 SNEGSKA (reference sequence). Trimming took off 2 bases at V and 2 bases at J, with 18 bases between the two ends. CDR3 DNA: TGCAGTGCTAGACCGCTCTCCGGGCTACTAAACACCGGGGAGCTGTTTTTT. This encodes CSARPLSGLLNTGELFF.

This clonotype was counted many times. The chain links TRBV20-1 to TRBJ1-2; D unresolved. Germline V lookup: CDR1 DFQATT, CDR2 SNEGSKA (reference sequence). V shed 3 bases and J shed 1 base, with 9 bases lying between them. CDR3 length equals 13 residues. The chain's CDR3 is CSARSGINYGYTF. In nucleotides, the CDR3 is TGCAGTGCTAGGTCCGGGATTAACTATGGCTACACCTTC.

Ten or more counts support this clonotype. The chain has TRBV29-1 and TRBJ2-1; the D is unclear. The germline V and J ends were trimmed by 4 bases and 0 bases, with 4 bases remaining between them. The CDR3 has 12 residues. Germline V lookup: CDR1 SQVTM, CDR2 ANQGSEA. In DNA, the CDR3 is TGCAGCGTTGGAAGCTCCTACAATGAGCAGTTCTTC. Protein sequence: CSVGSSYNEQFF.

The CDR3 nucleotides are TGTGCTAGTGGTGAGACAGGGGACTGGGATCAGCCCCAGCATTTT. Its protein product is CASGETGDWDQPQHF. This chain connects TRBV12-5 to TRBJ1-5; TRBD1 aligns across 8 bases. CDR3 length: 15 residues. The J segment lost 5 bases and the V segment lost 5 bases, leaving 8 bases of the junction unmatched. Looked up from germline, CDR1 is LGHNT and CDR2 is FRNRAP.

This clonotype turned up a few times. The chain joins TRBV4-2 to TRBJ2-2; TRBD1 aligns across 9 bases. Germline values: CDR1 LGHNA, CDR2 YNFKEQ. Trimming cost V 4 bases and J 2 bases; bases outside gene matches: 5. The CDR3 length is 16 residues. The CDR3: CASSRTGGGNTGELFF. As DNA, the CDR3 is TGTGCCAGCAGCCGTACAGGGGGCGGAAACACCGGGGAGCTGTTTTTT.

This clonotype was seen only a few times. The chain links TRBV5-5 to TRBJ2-5; 13 bases are a match to TRBD2. The CDR3 runs to 15 residues. Germline CDR1 SGHKS, CDR2 YYEKEE (reference sequence). Trimming cost V 3 bases and J 5 bases; bases outside gene matches: 4. CDR3 amino acids: CASSWKTSGRETQYF. The CDR3 DNA sequence: TGTGCCAGCAGCTGGAAGACTAGCGGGAGGGAGACCCAGTACTTC. The whole variable domain, filled in from reference TRBV5-5 and TRBJ2-5, reads DAGVTQSPTHLIKTRGQQVTLRCSPISGHKSVSWYQQVLGQGPQFIFQYYEKEERGRGNFPDRFSARQFPNYSSELNVNALLLGDSALYLCASSWKTSGRETQYFGPGTRLLVL.

In this sample, this clonotype turned up a few times. The J gene is TRBJ2-3, the V gene TRBV29-1, with unresolved D. The CDR3 has 14 amino acids. CDR1 and CDR2 (germline): SQVTM, ANQGSEA. The V and J ends lost 5 bases and 0 bases respectively, with 12 bases between them. The CDR3 protein is CSVRQASSTDTQYF. The CDR3 DNA is TGCAGCGTTCGGCAGGCTTCTAGCACAGATACGCAGTATTTT.

This clonotype was seen at least ten times. At one end the junction does not follow the germline gene, possibly because of a read error. This chain uses TRBV5-1 with TRBJ2-3, with D unclear. The germline V gene has CDR1 SGHRS and CDR2 YFSETQ. The CDR3 covers 11 residues. Here the CDR3 reads CASSATDTQYF. In DNA, the CDR3 is TGTGCCAGCAGCGCCACAGATACGCAGTATTTT. Full variable domain (missing parts from reference TRBV5-1 and TRBJ2-3): KAGVTQTPRYLIKTRGQQVTLSCSPISGHRSVSWYQQTPGQGLQFLFEYFSETQRNKGNFPGRFSGRQFSNSRSEMNVSTLELGDSALYLCASSATDTQYFGPGTRLTVL.

The V and J genes are TRBV4-1 and TRBJ2-7; D is perhaps TRBD2 (6 bases). This CDR3 has 14 amino acids. Germline assignment: CDR1 MGHRA and CDR2 YSYEKL. The V end lost 3 bases, the J end lost 2 bases, and 11 bases lay between the germline ends. In DNA form, the CDR3 reads TGCGCCAGCAGCCAGCGGGACGCAGCCTACGAGCAGTACTTC. Translating gives CASSQRDAAYEQYF.

This clonotype was found many times. The rearrangement joins TRBV5-1 to TRBJ1-2; tentative D call: TRBD1 (5 bases). Deletions cut 4 bases from V and 5 bases from J, with 9 bases between. From germline, CDR1 is SGHRS and CDR2 YFSETQ. The length of the CDR3 is 12 residues. CDR3: CASSPGLYGYTF. DNA for the CDR3: TGCGCCAGCAGCCCGGGACTTTATGGCTACACCTTC.

This clonotype was seen repeatedly, ten times or more. The chain is built from TRBV3-1 and TRBJ2-3; possibly TRBD2 for D (6 bases). In germline, CDR1 is LGHDT, CDR2 YNNKEL (reference sequence). Trimming removed 4 bases from V and 9 bases from J, with 14 bases in between. The CDR3 runs to 13 residues. CDR3 sequence: CASSPLGGETQYF. CDR3 coding DNA: TGTGCCAGCAGCCCCCTAGGCGGGGAGACGCAGTATTTT.